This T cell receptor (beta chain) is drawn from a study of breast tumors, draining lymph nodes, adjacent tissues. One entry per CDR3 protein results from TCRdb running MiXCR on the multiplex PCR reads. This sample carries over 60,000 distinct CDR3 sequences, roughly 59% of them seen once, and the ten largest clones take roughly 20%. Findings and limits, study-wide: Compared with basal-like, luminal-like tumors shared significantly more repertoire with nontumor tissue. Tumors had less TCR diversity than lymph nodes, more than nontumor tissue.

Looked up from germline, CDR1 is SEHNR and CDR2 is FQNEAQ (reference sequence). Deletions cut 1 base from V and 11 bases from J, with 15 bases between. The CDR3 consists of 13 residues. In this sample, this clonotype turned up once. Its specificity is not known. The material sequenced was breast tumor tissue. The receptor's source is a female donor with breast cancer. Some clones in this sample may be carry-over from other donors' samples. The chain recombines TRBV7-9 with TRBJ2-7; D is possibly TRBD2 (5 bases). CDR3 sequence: CASSLGVVSREYF. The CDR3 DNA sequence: TGTGCCAGCAGCTTAGGGGTCGTTTCGCGGGAGTACTTC.